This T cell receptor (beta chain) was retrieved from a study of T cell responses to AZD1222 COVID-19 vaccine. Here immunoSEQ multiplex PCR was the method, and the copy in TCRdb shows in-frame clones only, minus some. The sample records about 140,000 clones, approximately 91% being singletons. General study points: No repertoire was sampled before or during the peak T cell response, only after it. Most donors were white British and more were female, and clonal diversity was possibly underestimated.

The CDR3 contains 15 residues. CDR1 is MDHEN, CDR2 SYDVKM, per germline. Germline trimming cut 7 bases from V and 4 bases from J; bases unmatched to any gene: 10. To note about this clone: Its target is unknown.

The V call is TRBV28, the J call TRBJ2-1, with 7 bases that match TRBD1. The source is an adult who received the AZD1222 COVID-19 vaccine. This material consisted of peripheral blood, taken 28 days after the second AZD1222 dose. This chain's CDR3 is CASIATGPRYNEQFF. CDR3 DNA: TGTGCCAGCATTGCGACAGGGCCAAGGTACAATGAGCAGTTCTTC. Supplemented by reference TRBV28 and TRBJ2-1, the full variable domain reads DVKVTQSSRYLVKRTGEKVFLECVQDMDHENMFWYRQDPGLGLRLIYFSYDVKMKEKGDIPEGYSVSREKKERFSLILESASTNQTSMYLCASIATGPRYNEQFFGPGTRLTVL.